Sequencing of this T cell receptor (beta chain) was carried out in a study of technical replicates of blood from four donors. Here immunoSEQ multiplex PCR was the method, and the copy in TCRdb shows in-frame clones only, minus some. Of 60,000 to 65,000 clones detected, around 87% appear once; the ten largest clones hold roughly 5%. The V gene lost 4 bases and the J gene lost 9 bases, with 10 bases spanning the gap. Per germline, CDR1 MGHRA and CDR2 YSYEKL. This CDR3 has 12 amino acids. This sequence was found in a human donor in good health. Some clones in this sample may be carry-over from other donors' samples. The sequenced sample was PBMCs. This chain joins TRBV4-1 and TRBJ2-1; possible D gene TRBD1, 6 bases. The CDR3 nucleotides read TGCGCCAGCAGCCTACAAGGGGGTGAGCAGTTCTTC. It codes for CASSLQGGEQFF.